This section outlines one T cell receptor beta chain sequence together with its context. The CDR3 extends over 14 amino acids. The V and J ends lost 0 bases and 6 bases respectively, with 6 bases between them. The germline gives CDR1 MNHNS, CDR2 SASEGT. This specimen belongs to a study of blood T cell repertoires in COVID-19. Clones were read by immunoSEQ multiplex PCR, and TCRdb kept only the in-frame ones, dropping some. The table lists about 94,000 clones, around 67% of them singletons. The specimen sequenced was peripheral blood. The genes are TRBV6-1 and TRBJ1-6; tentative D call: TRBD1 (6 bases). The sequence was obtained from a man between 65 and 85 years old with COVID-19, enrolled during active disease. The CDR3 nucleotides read TGTGCCAGCAGTGAAGCAGGGGGTAATTCACCCCTCCACTTT. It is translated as CASSEAGGNSPLHF.